The text below deals with one T cell receptor beta chain. This sample stems from a study of radiotherapy plus CTLA-4 blockade in lung cancer. Measured with immunoSEQ multiplex PCR; TCRdb has only the in-frame clones, and not every one. The sample consists of about 45,000 clones, roughly 65% of them appearing once. The sequence came from a human donor with non-small cell lung cancer who had a partial response to radiotherapy plus ipilimumab. The material sequenced was peripheral blood, taken from a patient treated with radiotherapy plus ipilimumab.

Here the CDR3 DNA reads TGTGCCAGCAGTACCGGGACAGTCGTAGGTGGCTACACCTTC. Translated: CASSTGTVVGGYTF. The chain employs TRBV6-1 and TRBJ1-2, with 7 bases identical to TRBD1. This CDR3 has 14 residues. V lost 5 bases, J lost 7 bases, and 10 bases stayed unmatched. Per the germline V gene, CDR1 is MNHNS and CDR2 is SASEGT.